One sample yielded the 22 T cell receptor beta chains listed below, sequenced in a study of blood T cell repertoires in COVID-19. Repertoires were generated with immunoSEQ multiplex PCR, while TCRdb's copy carries only in-frame clones and drops some. The table lists 110,000 or so clones, approximately 85% of them singletons. Sequencing input: peripheral blood. The receptors derive from a man aged 35-49 years with acute or convalescent COVID-19.

The chain has TRBV19 and TRBJ1-5; D call uncertain. The CDR3 covers 15 residues. Germline V lookup: CDR1 LNHDA, CDR2 SQIVND (reference sequence). Trimming stripped 3 bases from V and 0 bases from J, with 9 bases between. CDR3 DNA: TGTGCCAGTAGTATGCGGGGAGATAGCAATCAGCCCCAGCATTTT. It specifies CASSMRGDSNQPQHF.

V is TRBV27 and J is TRBJ1-3, with no clear D. The V gene's germline CDR1 is MNHEY and CDR2 SMNVEV (reference sequence). The CDR3 extends over 15 amino acids. The ends were cut back, 5 bases at V and 0 bases at J, with 11 bases in the middle. CDR3 in DNA: TGTGCCAGCAGTCTAGACCCTAACTCTGGAAACACCATATATTTT. Protein: CASSLDPNSGNTIYF.

This sequence joins TRBV18 and TRBJ1-1, with D uncertain. This CDR3 has 13 amino acids. V was clipped by 4 bases and J by 3 bases, with 9 bases between them. CDR1 and CDR2 (germline): KGHSH, LQKENI. The CDR3 DNA reads TGTGCCAGCTCACTTTCAGGTGACACTGAAGCTTTCTTT. Its translation is CASSLSGDTEAFF.

This clone was recorded only once. The chain uses TRBV7-9 and TRBJ1-2, with 9 nucleotides matching TRBD1. The CDR3 runs 14 residues. Germline trimming cut 5 bases from V and 7 bases from J; bases unmatched to any gene: 8. The germline V gene encodes CDR1 SEHNR and CDR2 FQNEAQ (reference sequence). CDR3 bases: TGTGCCAGCAGCCTAACTACAGGGGGCAGTGGCTACACCTTC. Amino acids: CASSLTTGGSGYTF.

The chain combines TRBV7-9 with TRBJ1-2; tentatively, D is TRBD1 (5 bases). There are 14 residues in the CDR3. In germline, CDR1 is SEHNR, CDR2 FQNEAQ (reference sequence). Trimming removed 3 bases from V and 1 base from J, with 9 bases in between. The CDR3 DNA reads as TGTGCCAGCAGCTTGGGAGGGGATAACTATGGCTACACCTTC. The encoded protein is CASSLGGDNYGYTF.

The chain couples TRBV6-2 or TRBV6-3 to TRBJ2-5, with a possible D match to TRBD1 (5 bases). V was clipped by 6 bases and J by 5 bases, with 13 bases between them. The CDR3 spans 13 residues. In germline, CDR1 is MNHEY, CDR2 SVGEGT. CDR3 region: CASSEHRSETQYF. In DNA form, the CDR3 reads TGTGCCAGCAGCGAACACAGGTCGGAGACCCAGTACTTC.

As for this clone: The sample carries other DNA sequences with the same CDR3. This rearrangement joins TRBV12-3 or TRBV12-4 to TRBJ2-1, with unresolved D. There are 10 residues in the CDR3. The ends were cut back, 8 bases at V and 7 bases at J, with 6 bases in the middle. The CDR3: CASSLNEQFF. CDR3 nucleotide sequence: TGTGCCAGCTCGCTAAATGAGCAGTTCTTC.

The chain joins TRBV24-1 to TRBJ2-5; 7 bases align to TRBD1. V dropped 3 bases and J dropped 2; count of bases not matched to a gene: 8. CDR1 and CDR2 (germline): KGHDR, SFDVKD. CDR3 size: 16 residues. CDR3 in amino acids: CATSDPPGTEQETQYF. The CDR3, as DNA: TGTGCCACCAGTGATCCACCCGGGACAGAACAAGAGACCCAGTACTTC.

The rearrangement links TRBV7-2 to TRBJ2-5; 7 nucleotides match TRBD1. Germline V CDR1 and CDR2: SGHTA, FQGNSA. V shed 5 bases and J 5 bases; nucleotides not matched to a gene: 8. The CDR3 spans 14 residues. The DNA of the CDR3 is TGTGCCAGCAGCATGACAGGGTTGGTGGAGACCCAGTACTTC. Encoded protein: CASSMTGLVETQYF. The full variable domain, its missing parts supplied by reference TRBV7-2 and TRBJ2-5, is GAGVSQSPSNKVTEKGKDVELRCDPISGHTALYWYRQSLGQGLEFLIYFQGNSAPDKSGLPSDRFSAERTGGSVSTLTIQRTQQEDSAVYLCASSMTGLVETQYFGPGTRLLVL.

The V and J genes are TRBV6-4 and TRBJ2-1; TRBD1 matches 9 bases. Germline trimming cut 3 bases from V and 7 bases from J; bases unmatched to any gene: 16. The germline V gene has CDR1 MRHNA and CDR2 SNTAGT. The CDR3 sequence is 18 residues long. Written as DNA, the CDR3 is TGTGCCAGCAGTGAACACTCACAGGGGGCGGCTTATTTTAATGAGCAGTTCTTC. This translates into CASSEHSQGAAYFNEQFF.

The chain couples TRBV5-6 to TRBJ1-2; no clear D. CDR1 and CDR2 from the germline V gene are SGHDT and YYEEEE. The CDR3 is 13 amino acids. V gave up 0 bases and J gave up 4 bases, with 7 bases separating them. The CDR3 loop reads CASSLGGSYGYTF. CDR3 sequence (DNA): TGTGCCAGCAGCTTGGGAGGGAGCTATGGCTACACCTTC. The full variable domain, with the rest looked up from reference TRBV5-6 and TRBJ1-2, is DAGVTQSPTHLIKTRGQQVTLRCSPKSGHDTVSWYQQALGQGPQFIFQYYEEEERQRGNFPDRFSGHQFPNYSSELNVNALLLGDSALYLCASSLGGSYGYTFGSGTRLTVV.

The J gene is TRBJ2-1, the V gene TRBV24-1, with TRBD2 identical over 15 bases. Germline V lookup: CDR1 KGHDR, CDR2 SFDVKD. Losses at the gene ends were 3 bases for V and 1 base for J; bases not matched to a gene: 6. This CDR3 spans 19 amino acids. CDR3 loop: CATSDRTSGGATSYNEQFF. Written as DNA, the CDR3 is TGTGCCACCAGTGATCGGACTAGCGGGGGGGCCACGTCCTACAATGAGCAGTTCTTC.

The chain carries TRBV7-3 and TRBJ1-1; D uncertain. This CDR3 contains 13 residues. CDR1 SGHTA and CDR2 FQGTGA come from the germline V gene. Trimming shortened V by 4 bases and J by 3 bases, and 9 bases separated the two germline ends. CDR3 sequence: CASSWFGDTEAFF. The CDR3 region has the DNA TGTGCCAGCAGCTGGTTCGGGGACACTGAAGCTTTCTTT.

The chain employs TRBV2 and TRBJ1-1; D not certain. V lost 5 bases and J lost 3, with 16 bases in between. The CDR3 runs to 15 residues. Germline CDR1 is SNHLY and CDR2 is FYNNEI. Written as DNA, the CDR3 is TGTGCCAGCAGTAAATCAACTGCGGCCTACACTGAAGCTTTCTTT. Translation gives CASSKSTAAYTEAFF.

The chain joins TRBV7-3 to TRBJ2-1; D remains ambiguous. Germline V gene sequence: CDR1 SGHTA, CDR2 FQGTGA. This CDR3 has 13 residues. The V end lost 3 bases, the J end lost 2 bases, and 5 bases lay between the germline ends. The CDR3: CASSLGTYNEQFF. DNA of the CDR3: TGTGCCAGCAGCTTGGGCACCTACAATGAGCAGTTCTTC.

The rearrangement uses TRBV30 and TRBJ2-3, with D unclear. With 0 bases removed from V and 3 bases from J, the gap between germline ends came to 10 bases. This CDR3 region has 14 residues. Germline V gene sequence: CDR1 GTSNPN, CDR2 SVGIG (reference sequence). In DNA form, the CDR3 reads TGTGCCTGGAGTGTTGGAGCAGTTACAGATACGCAGTATTTT. Translated, it gives CAWSVGAVTDTQYF.

This clone was found once. CDR3 in amino acids: CASSKVPGFHNTYEQYF. CDR3 nucleotides: TGTGCCAGCAGCAAAGTGCCAGGTTTTCATAATACCTACGAGCAGTACTTC. The chain employs TRBV21-1 and TRBJ2-7; TRBD1 is taken as the D call from the table, unchecked against the DNA. TRBV21-1 is noted as a pseudogene. The CDR3 sequence is 17 residues long.

J is TRBJ2-6 and V is TRBV6-1; D may be TRBD1 (6 bases). V dropped 1 base and J dropped 0 bases, with 10 bases sitting between them. The CDR3 loop spans 17 amino acids. CDR1 and CDR2 from the germline V gene are MNHNS and SASEGT. CDR3 bases: TGTGCCAGCAGTGAAGGACAGGAAAACTCTGGGGCCAACGTCCTGACTTTC. The encoded protein is CASSEGQENSGANVLTF.

This clone was counted once. The chain employs TRBV14 and TRBJ2-3, with TRBD2 matching 7 bases. The CDR3 is 16 residues long. Trimming at V came to 0 bases and at J to 0 bases, leaving 3 bases not matched to a gene. Germline V gene sequence: CDR1 SGHDN, CDR2 FVKESK. The CDR3 DNA reads TGTGCCAGCAGCCAAGATGGGGGGGAGAGCACAGATACGCAGTATTTT. Encoded protein: CASSQDGGESTDTQYF. The full variable domain, its missing parts supplied by reference TRBV14 and TRBJ2-3, is EAGVTQFPSHSVIEKGQTVTLRCDPISGHDNLYWYRRVMGKEIKFLLHFVKESKQDESGMPNNRFLAERTGGTYSTLKVQPAELEDSGVYFCASSQDGGESTDTQYFGPGTRLTVL.

The chain recombines TRBV6-2 or TRBV6-3 with TRBJ1-4; D remains ambiguous. The CDR3 totals 15 residues. Germline V lookup: CDR1 MNHEY, CDR2 SVGEGT. Trimming pared 2 bases from V and 5 bases from J, leaving 12 bases between. The CDR3 sequence: CASSYVGEANEKLFF. In DNA form, the CDR3 reads TGTGCCAGCAGTTACGTCGGTGAAGCGAATGAAAAACTGTTTTTT.

This chain connects TRBV6-6 to TRBJ1-3, with 8 bases matching TRBD1. The CDR3 is made up of 15 amino acids. Losses at the gene ends were 6 bases for V and 6 bases for J; bases not matched to a gene: 10. The V gene's germline CDR1 is MNHNY and CDR2 SVGAGI (reference sequence). DNA of the CDR3: TGTGCCAGCAGCCTGGACAGGGTGGTACAAAACACCATATATTTT. Protein product: CASSLDRVVQNTIYF.

This chain connects TRBV7-8 to TRBJ1-2; D is ambiguous. Germline V CDR1 and CDR2: SGHVS, FQNEAQ. The CDR3 covers 14 residues. V lost 5 bases, J lost 1 base, and 11 bases lay in between. The CDR3 coding sequence is TGTGCCAGCAGCCGGACTAGAGTTAACTATGGCTACACCTTC. The encoded protein is CASSRTRVNYGYTF.